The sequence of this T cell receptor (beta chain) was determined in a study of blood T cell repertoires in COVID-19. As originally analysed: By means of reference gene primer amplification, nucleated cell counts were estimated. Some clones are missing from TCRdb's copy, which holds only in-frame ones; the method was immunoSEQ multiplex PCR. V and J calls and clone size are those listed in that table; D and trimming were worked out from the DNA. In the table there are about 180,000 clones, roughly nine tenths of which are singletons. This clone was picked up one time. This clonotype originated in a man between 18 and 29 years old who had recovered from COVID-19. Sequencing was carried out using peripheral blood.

CDR3 nucleotides: TGTGCCAGCAGACTTGGGACAGGGGCCACTGAAGCTTTCTTT. This codes for CASRLGTGATEAFF. The chain employs TRBV28 and TRBJ1-1; 10 positions agree with TRBD1. From germline, CDR1 is MDHEN and CDR2 SYDVKM. The length of the CDR3 is 14 residues. Losses at the gene ends were 6 bases for V and 4 bases for J; bases not matched to a gene: 5.